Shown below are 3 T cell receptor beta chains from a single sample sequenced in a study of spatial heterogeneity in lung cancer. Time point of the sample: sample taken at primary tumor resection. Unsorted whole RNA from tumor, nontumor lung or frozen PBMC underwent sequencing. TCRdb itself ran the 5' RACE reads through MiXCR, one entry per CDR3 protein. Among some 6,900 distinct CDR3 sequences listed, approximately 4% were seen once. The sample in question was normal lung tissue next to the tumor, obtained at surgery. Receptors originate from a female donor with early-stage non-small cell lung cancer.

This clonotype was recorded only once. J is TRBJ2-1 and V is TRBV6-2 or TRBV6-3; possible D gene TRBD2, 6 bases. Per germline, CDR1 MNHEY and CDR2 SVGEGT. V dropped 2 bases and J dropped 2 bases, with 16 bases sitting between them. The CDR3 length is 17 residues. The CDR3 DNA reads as TGTGCCAGCAGTTACGCGGTGTCTAGCGTAGCCTACAATGAGCAGTTCTTC. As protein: CASSYAVSSVAYNEQFF.

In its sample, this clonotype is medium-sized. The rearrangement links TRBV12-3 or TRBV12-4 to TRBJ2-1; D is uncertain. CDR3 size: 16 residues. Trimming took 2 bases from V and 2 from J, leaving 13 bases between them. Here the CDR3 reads CASSLIGGSPYNEQFF. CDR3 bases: TGTGCCAGCAGTTTAATAGGCGGTTCTCCCTACAATGAGCAGTTCTTC.

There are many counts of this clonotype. The CDR3 reads CASSSTRGETQYF. CDR3 nucleotide sequence: TGTGCCAGCAGCTCGACTAGGGGAGAGACCCAGTACTTC. The rearrangement joins TRBV11-3 to TRBJ2-5; D perhaps matches TRBD2 (6 bases). CDR3 size: 13 residues. V was shortened by 4 bases and J by 4 bases, with 10 bases between the two germline ends. CDR1 and CDR2 (germline): SGHNT, YENEEA.